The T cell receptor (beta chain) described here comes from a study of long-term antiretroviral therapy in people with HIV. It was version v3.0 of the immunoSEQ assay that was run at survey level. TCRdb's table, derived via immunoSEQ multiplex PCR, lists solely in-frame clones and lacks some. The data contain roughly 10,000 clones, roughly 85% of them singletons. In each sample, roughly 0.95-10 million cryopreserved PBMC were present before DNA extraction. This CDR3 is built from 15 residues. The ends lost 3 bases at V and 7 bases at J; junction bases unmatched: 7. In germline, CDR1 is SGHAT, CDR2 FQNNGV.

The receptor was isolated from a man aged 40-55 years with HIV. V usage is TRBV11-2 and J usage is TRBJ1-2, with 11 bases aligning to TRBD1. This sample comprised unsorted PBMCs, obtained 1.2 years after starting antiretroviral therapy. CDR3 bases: TGTGCCAGCAGCTTCGGACAGGGGGCTCAGAGTGGCTACACCTTC. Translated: CASSFGQGAQSGYTF.